What follows are 23 T cell receptor beta chains derived from one specimen sequenced in a study of control samples from healthy donors and cancer patients. The repertoire was sequenced with immunoSEQ multiplex PCR; TCRdb's copy has only in-frame clones and lacks some. Of approximately 120,000 clones listed, roughly 87% are singletons. Input material: blood. Receptors were obtained from a man aged 35 to 55 in good health.

This clone was detected only once. The genes are TRBV24-1 and TRBJ1-2, with 7 bases that match TRBD1. The CDR3 consists of 15 residues. CDR1 KGHDR and CDR2 SFDVKD come from the germline V gene. The J segment lost 4 bases and the V segment lost 4 bases, leaving 8 bases of the junction unmatched. The CDR3 coding sequence is TGTGCCACCAGTGACCCGAAGACAGGGCGCTATGGCTACACCTTC. Translation: CATSDPKTGRYGYTF.

Only one count was recorded for this clone. The gene calls are TRBV7-6 and TRBJ1-5, with D uncertain. V was cut by 2 bases and J by 0 bases, with 11 bases left in between. Germline CDR1 SGHVS, CDR2 FNYEAQ. There are 16 residues in the CDR3. CDR3 sequence reads: CASSLNSGDSNQPQHF. The CDR3 bases are TGTGCCAGCAGCTTAAATAGCGGGGATAGCAATCAGCCCCAGCATTTT. Full variable domain (missing parts from reference TRBV7-6 and TRBJ1-5): GAGVSQSPRYKVTKRGQDVALRCDPISGHVSLYWYRQALGQGPEFLTYFNYEAQQDKSGLPNDRFSAERPEGSISTLTIQRTEQRDSAMYRCASSLNSGDSNQPQHFGDGTRLSIL.

This clone was detected once. The rearrangement joins TRBV5-1 to TRBJ2-1; D gene unclear. The V end lost 1 base, the J end lost 0 bases, and 5 bases lay between the germline ends. Germline assignment: CDR1 SGHRS and CDR2 YFSETQ. This CDR3 contains 14 residues. This CDR3 is CASSLHSSYNEQFF. CDR3 nucleotide sequence: TGCGCCAGCAGCTTGCACAGCTCCTACAATGAGCAGTTCTTC.

This chain connects TRBV6-5 to TRBJ1-2; 7 nucleotides align to TRBD1. The CDR3 spans 15 residues. The V segment lost 7 bases and the J segment 4 bases; nucleotides outside the gene matches: 12. The germline V gene has CDR1 MNHEY and CDR2 SVGAGI. The CDR3 protein is CASKKPGDSIYGYTF. The CDR3 region has the DNA TGTGCCAGCAAAAAACCTGGGGACAGCATCTATGGCTACACCTTC.

The J gene is TRBJ2-6, the V gene TRBV15; D uncertain. Germline lookup yields CDR1 LNHNV and CDR2 YYDKDF (reference sequence). V lost 3 bases and J 0 bases, leaving 6 bases between the germline ends. This CDR3 region has 15 residues. In DNA form, the CDR3 reads TGTGCCACCAGCAGGGATACCTCTGGGGCCAACGTCCTGACTTTC. This sequence encodes CATSRDTSGANVLTF. Combining the CDR3 with reference TRBV15 and TRBJ2-6 gives the whole variable domain DAMVIQNPRYQVTQFGKPVTLSCSQTLNHNVMYWYQQKSSQAPKLLFHYYDKDFNNEADTPDNFQSRRPNTSFCFLDIRSPGLGDTAMYLCATSRDTSGANVLTFGAGSRLTVL.

This rearrangement joins TRBV9 to TRBJ2-5; weak D call: TRBD2 (7 bases). From germline, CDR1 is SGDLS and CDR2 YYNGEE. There are 14 residues in the CDR3. Trimming took 7 bases from V and 5 from J, leaving 18 bases between them. The CDR3 loop reads CASRGGGGGETQYF. CDR3 nucleotide sequence: TGTGCCAGCCGCGGCGGGGGCGGGGGCGAGACCCAGTACTTC.

The chain recombines TRBV4-1 with TRBJ1-6; TRBD1 aligns across 10 bases. The CDR3 is made up of 17 amino acids. V lost 4 bases, J lost 5 bases, and 8 bases stayed unmatched. CDR1 is MGHRA and CDR2 is YSYEKL in the germline V gene. DNA of the CDR3: TGCGCCAGCAGCCGGCGGGACAGGGGCAACGATAATTCACCCCTCCACTTT. Translation gives CASSRRDRGNDNSPLHF.

The CDR3 region has the DNA TGTGCCTGGAGGGGGCCATCGCACGGAAACACCATATATTTT. It encodes CAWRGPSHGNTIYF. V usage is TRBV30 and J usage is TRBJ1-3, with a possible D match to TRBD1 (5 bases). CDR1 and CDR2 from the germline V gene are GTSNPN and SVGIG (reference sequence). This CDR3 spans 14 amino acids. Trimming removed 3 bases at V and 4 bases at J, with 13 bases between.

The chain is built from TRBV7-9 and TRBJ2-3; maybe TRBD2 (6 bases). V was shortened by 4 bases and J by 6 bases, with 17 bases between the two germline ends. The CDR3 is 15 amino acids. CDR1 and CDR2 from the germline V gene are SEHNR and FQNEAQ (reference sequence). This chain's CDR3 is CASSSREMRLDTQYF. CDR3 DNA: TGTGCCAGCAGCTCCCGGGAGATGAGATTGGATACGCAGTATTTT. Based on the CDR3 plus reference TRBV7-9 and TRBJ2-3, the full variable domain is DTGVSQNPRHKITKRGQNVTFRCDPISEHNRLYWYRQTLGQGPEFLTYFQNEAQLEKSRLLSDRFSAERPKGSFSTLEIQRTEQGDSAMYLCASSSREMRLDTQYFGPGTRLTVL.

This clone was detected only once. This sequence joins TRBV4-1 and TRBJ2-3; D remains ambiguous. CDR3 length equals 13 residues. Looked up from germline, CDR1 is MGHRA and CDR2 is YSYEKL. V lost 1 base to trimming and J lost 4 bases, with 6 bases between them. The CDR3 is CASSQGYPDTQYF. The CDR3 region has the DNA TGCGCCAGCAGCCAAGGGTACCCAGATACGCAGTATTTT.

The chain combines TRBV28 with TRBJ1-1; D not certain. V was clipped by 0 bases and J by 3 bases, with 8 bases between them. CDR3 size: 14 residues. CDR1 is MDHEN and CDR2 is SYDVKM in the germline V gene. In DNA, the CDR3 is TGTGCCAGCAGTTTATGGCAGTCCCACACTGAAGCTTTCTTT. Translating it yields CASSLWQSHTEAFF.

This clone was seen more than once but under ten times. The V gene is TRBV7-2, the J gene TRBJ1-1; D remains ambiguous. Trimming left V 4 bases short and J 5 bases short, with 11 bases between. This CDR3 contains 13 residues. Germline-derived CDR1 and CDR2 are SGHTA and FQGNSA. CDR3 sequence reads: CASSSGLRTEAFF. The CDR3 nucleotides read TGTGCCAGCAGCTCCGGGCTACGAACTGAAGCTTTCTTT.

The chain uses TRBV6-6 and TRBJ1-5; D ambiguous. Germline V gene lookup returns CDR1 MNHNY and CDR2 SVGAGI (reference sequence). The CDR3 has 14 amino acids. The V and J ends lost 0 bases and 2 bases respectively, with 5 bases between them. CDR3 region: CASSYSGGNQPQHF. Here the CDR3 DNA reads TGTGCCAGCAGTTACTCTGGGGGCAATCAGCCCCAGCATTTT.

As for this clone: Other DNA sequences in this specimen translate into the identical CDR3. The V gene is TRBV4-3, the J gene TRBJ2-5; 11 bases map to TRBD2. The V segment lost 1 base and the J segment 5 bases; nucleotides outside the gene matches: 6. There are 16 residues in the CDR3. Per the germline V gene, CDR1 is LGHNA and CDR2 is YSLEER. The CDR3 region has the DNA TGCGCCAGCAGCCAAGGGCTAGCGGGGGGTAGGGAGACCCAGTACTTC. Residues: CASSQGLAGGRETQYF.

The chain is built from TRBV15 and TRBJ1-6; D not certain. The ends were cut back, 1 base at V and 10 bases at J, with 11 bases in the middle. Looked up from germline, CDR1 is LNHNV and CDR2 is YYDKDF (reference sequence). The CDR3 is 14 residues long. The CDR3 sequence: CATSRGVGGSPLHF. The CDR3 bases are TGTGCCACCAGCAGAGGGGTAGGAGGGTCACCCCTCCACTTT. The full variable domain, rest sourced from reference TRBV15 and TRBJ1-6, is DAMVIQNPRYQVTQFGKPVTLSCSQTLNHNVMYWYQQKSSQAPKLLFHYYDKDFNNEADTPDNFQSRRPNTSFCFLDIRSPGLGDTAMYLCATSRGVGGSPLHFGNGTRLTVT.

V gene TRBV18 combines with J gene TRBJ1-6; D might be TRBD1 (6 bases). This CDR3 comprises 15 residues. The ends were cut back, 3 bases at V and 8 bases at J, with 14 bases in the middle. The germline V gene has CDR1 KGHSH and CDR2 LQKENI. The CDR3 bases are TGTGCCAGCTCACCTACGGGGGCTCGGGATTCACCCCTCCACTTT. As protein: CASSPTGARDSPLHF.

Written as DNA, the CDR3 is TGCGCCAGCAGCCAAGTTAAACAGGGGGTCTACGAGCAGTACTTC. It translates to CASSQVKQGVYEQYF. The chain uses TRBV4-1 and TRBJ2-7; 8 nucleotides line up with TRBD1. This CDR3 region has 15 residues. The V gene end was trimmed by 1 base and the J gene end by 3 bases; junction bases not matched to a gene: 5. Germline assignment: CDR1 MGHRA and CDR2 YSYEKL.

V gene TRBV28 combines with J gene TRBJ1-1; D unresolved. The length of the CDR3 is 14 residues. Per germline, CDR1 MDHEN and CDR2 SYDVKM. Trimming left V 7 bases short and J 4 bases short, with 16 bases between. CDR3 in amino acids: CASNIGGSPTEAFF. CDR3 nucleotides: TGTGCCAGCAACATCGGAGGCAGCCCCACTGAAGCTTTCTTT.

The rearrangement links TRBV10-1 to TRBJ1-2, with 9 bases fitting TRBD1. The CDR3 runs to 14 residues. J gave up 4 bases and V 5 bases, and 5 bases lay outside the gene matches. Germline loops: CDR1 WNHNN, CDR2 SYGVQD (reference sequence). The CDR3 is CASSPGQGAYGYTF. The CDR3 bases are TGCGCCAGCAGTCCGGGACAGGGAGCCTATGGCTACACCTTC.

V usage is TRBV18 and J usage is TRBJ1-3, with 9 bases identical to TRBD1. The CDR3 is 15 residues long. The germline V gene has CDR1 KGHSH and CDR2 LQKENI. V lost 3 bases, J lost 6 bases, and 6 bases stayed unmatched. CDR3 sequence: CASSPQQGAENTIYF. The CDR3 DNA reads as TGTGCCAGCTCACCGCAACAGGGGGCTGAAAACACCATATATTTT.

V and J are TRBV7-2 and TRBJ1-2; unclear D gene. CDR3 length: 13 residues. Trimming stripped 3 bases from V and 4 bases from J, with 9 bases between. Germline V gene data show CDR1 as SGHTA and CDR2 as FQGNSA. The CDR3 coding sequence is TGTGCCAGCAGCTTCGGAGGTGGCTATGGCTACACCTTC. As protein: CASSFGGGYGYTF.

The V gene is TRBV7-2, the J gene TRBJ2-2; no reliable D call. The CDR3 has 14 residues. With 1 base removed from V and 1 base from J, the gap between germline ends came to 4 bases. Germline V gene data show CDR1 as SGHTA and CDR2 as FQGNSA. The CDR3 nucleotides read TGTGCCAGCAGCTTAGTCCGGAACACCGGGGAGCTGTTTTTT. Its protein is CASSLVRNTGELFF.

The chain carries TRBV4-1 and TRBJ1-6; 8 bases align to TRBD1. The germline gives CDR1 MGHRA, CDR2 YSYEKL. J gave up 3 bases and V 3 bases, and 7 bases lay outside the gene matches. This CDR3 is 17 amino acids long. The CDR3 sequence: CASSHGTGGIYNSPLHF. The CDR3 DNA reads TGCGCCAGCAGCCACGGGACAGGCGGGATCTATAATTCACCCCTCCACTTT.